Below, 7 T cell receptor beta chains from the same sample are listed, as sequenced in a study of blood T cell repertoires in COVID-19. Method: immunoSEQ multiplex PCR; TCRdb's copy keeps in-frame clones and lacks some. The sample consists of some 69,000 clones, 80% to 90% of them appearing once. The sequenced material came from peripheral blood. All receptors come from a woman aged 45-65 years with active COVID-19.

This sequence joins TRBV5-5 and TRBJ2-1; 7 nucleotides agree with TRBD2. The germline CDR1 and CDR2 sequences are SGHKS and YYEKEE (reference sequence). This CDR3 is 14 amino acids long. After removal of 10 bases from V and 0 bases from J, the junction contained 7 bases not matched to a gene. This CDR3 reads CAPFGGSSYNEQFF. The CDR3 coding sequence is TGTGCCCCCTTCGGGGGGAGCTCCTACAATGAGCAGTTCTTC.

The chain links TRBV24-1 to TRBJ2-2; a weak D match, TRBD1 (7 bases). V gave up 9 bases and J gave up 5 bases, with 15 bases separating them. The germline V gene encodes CDR1 KGHDR and CDR2 SFDVKD. The CDR3 contains 14 residues. For the CDR3, the DNA is TGTGCCACCGGGGAGACAGGGAGGACCGGGGAGCTGTTTTTT. It specifies CATGETGRTGELFF.

V is TRBV7-3 and J is TRBJ2-1; the D gene is possibly TRBD2 (6 bases). The V and J ends lost 5 bases and 2 bases respectively, with 10 bases between them. Germline V gene lookup returns CDR1 SGHTA and CDR2 FQGTGA. The CDR3 totals 14 residues. The CDR3 DNA reads TGTGCCAGCAGCACCGCTAGCGCCTACAATGAGCAGTTCTTC. Its translation: CASSTASAYNEQFF. Drawing the rest from reference TRBV7-3 and TRBJ2-1, the complete variable domain is GAGVSQTPSNKVTEKGKYVELRCDPISGHTALYWYRQSLGQGPEFLIYFQGTGAADDSGLPNDRFFAVRPEGSVSTLKIQRTERGDSAVYLCASSTASAYNEQFFGPGTRLTVL.

This clone has a handful of counts. V gene TRBV4-2 combines with J gene TRBJ2-3; TRBD2 agrees at 8 bases. The CDR3 has 16 residues. The germline V gene has CDR1 LGHNA and CDR2 YNFKEQ. Trimming cost V 0 bases and J 2 bases; bases outside gene matches: 4. DNA of the CDR3: TGTGCCAGCAGCCAAGAAGCGGGAGCCTACACAGATACGCAGTATTTT. It is translated as CASSQEAGAYTDTQYF.

The V gene is TRBV5-1, the J gene TRBJ2-1; TRBD1 agrees at 8 bases. The CDR3 covers 17 residues. Losses at the gene ends were 3 bases for V and 9 bases for J; bases not matched to a gene: 17. The germline V gene encodes CDR1 SGHRS and CDR2 YFSETQ. CDR3 nucleotide sequence: TGCGCCAGCAGCTCCCCGGACAGGGATCGCACCCGGAGTGAGCAGTTCTTC. It is translated as CASSSPDRDRTRSEQFF.

In its sample, this clone was seen once. V usage is TRBV7-8 and J usage is TRBJ2-3; no definite D call. Germline CDR1 and CDR2: SGHVS and FQNEAQ. V was pared by 3 bases and J by 4 bases, with 14 bases between. The CDR3 loop spans 15 amino acids. Here the CDR3 DNA reads TGTGCCAGCAGCTTGGCAGGTTTAGGTTCAGATACGCAGTATTTT. Encoded protein: CASSLAGLGSDTQYF.

The chain employs TRBV3-1 (or the pseudogene TRBV3-2) and TRBJ2-7; D may be TRBD1 (6 bases). Germline V CDR1 and CDR2: LGHDT, YNNKEL (reference sequence). The CDR3 length is 14 residues. V lost 1 base and J lost 3, with 10 bases in between. The CDR3 region is CASSQVPGVYEQYF. CDR3 nucleotide sequence: TGTGCCAGCAGCCAAGTCCCAGGGGTCTACGAGCAGTACTTC.